This entry concerns a single T cell receptor beta chain. Its antigen is still unknown. Other DNA sequences from this sample encode an identical CDR3 as well. These data are taken from a study of shared clonotypes between healthy human individuals. Overall study findings and caveats: When naive CD4 clonotypes were compared across several donors, about 5% were shared. Only blood underwent sampling, and tissue repertoires likely differ. Clonotypes which were not shared had lower generation probabilities than clonotypes that all four donors shared.

Germline values: CDR1 SGHRS, CDR2 YFSETQ. V was trimmed by 0 bases and J by 3 bases, leaving 9 bases between them. The CDR3 is 14 residues long. Each cell subset's genomic DNA was divided evenly among several immunoSEQ plates. The table came from immunoSEQ multiplex PCR; TCRdb's copy has only in-frame clones and leaves some out. Altogether roughly 2,300,000 clones are present, around 92% being singletons, with the ten largest covering roughly 0.34%. The receptor was derived from a young man in good health. Some clones in this sample may be carry-over from other donors' samples. Sequenced input: naive CD4+ T cells from PBMCs. Subset noted: CD45RA+ positively selected. The chain couples TRBV5-1 to TRBJ2-5, with D possibly matching TRBD1 (6 bases). In DNA form, the CDR3 reads TGCGCCAGCAGCTTGGCAGGGGCAGAAGAGACCCAGTACTTC. Protein sequence: CASSLAGAEETQYF.